These 20 T cell receptor beta chains were sequenced from one sample in a study of shared clonotypes between healthy human individuals. TCRdb keeps only in-frame clones here, not all; method: immunoSEQ multiplex PCR. The profile shows some 2,100,000 clones, just over 90% of them singletons. The naive CD8 subset, CD45RO-negative cells positively selected for CCR7, excluded terminally differentiated effector memory CD45RA+ cells. Sequencing was performed on naive CD8+ T cells from PBMCs. These receptors all stem from a man younger than 30 in good health. Some clones in this sample may be carry-over from other donors' samples.

V and J are TRBV4-3 and TRBJ2-7; D remains unclear. The CDR3 contains 11 residues. The germline V gene has CDR1 LGHNA and CDR2 YSLEER. Trimming shortened V by 5 bases and J by 7 bases, and 9 bases separated the two germline ends. The chain's CDR3 is CASSEGFEQYF. CDR3 nucleotide sequence: TGCGCCAGCAGCGAAGGGTTTGAGCAGTACTTC.

The CDR3: CATGHGPYEQYF. CDR3 in DNA: TGTGCCACCGGGCACGGGCCCTACGAGCAGTACTTC. This chain uses TRBV19 with TRBJ2-7; the D is unclear. Trimming shortened V by 10 bases and J by 2 bases, and 12 bases separated the two germline ends. The CDR3 loop spans 12 amino acids. Germline V CDR1 and CDR2: LNHDA, SQIVND (reference sequence).

In its sample, this clone was seen once. The gene calls are TRBV13 and TRBJ2-7, with TRBD1 matching over 10 bases. J was trimmed by 3 bases and V by 5 bases; bases with no gene match: 16. In germline, CDR1 is PRHDT, CDR2 FYEKMQ (reference sequence). The CDR3 extends over 18 amino acids. DNA of the CDR3: TGTGCCAGCAGCCCGTCCGGCCCCCAGACAGGGGGCATCTACGAGCAGTACTTC. This translates into CASSPSGPQTGGIYEQYF.

Turning to this clone: Other DNA variants within this sample encode the same CDR3. V usage is TRBV28 and J usage is TRBJ2-3; TRBD2 agrees at 9 bases. From germline, CDR1 is MDHEN and CDR2 SYDVKM. The V segment lost 5 bases and the J segment 0 bases; nucleotides outside the gene matches: 6. The CDR3 has 16 amino acids. The CDR3, as DNA: TGTGCCAGCAGTCCCCGACTAGCGGCTAGCACAGATACGCAGTATTTT. Its protein is CASSPRLAASTDTQYF.

This chain links TRBV6-5 with TRBJ2-3, with TRBD2 matching 9 bases. The germline V gene has CDR1 MNHEY and CDR2 SVGAGI. Losses at the gene ends were 2 bases for V and 5 bases for J; bases not matched to a gene: 8. This CDR3 contains 16 residues. CDR3 sequence reads: CASSYAAGGPLDTQYF. Here the CDR3 DNA reads TGTGCCAGCAGTTACGCTGCGGGAGGGCCGCTAGATACGCAGTATTTT.

J is TRBJ2-7 and V is TRBV27; 8 nucleotides align to TRBD1. Germline V gene data show CDR1 as MNHEY and CDR2 as SMNVEV (reference sequence). Losses at the gene ends were 2 bases for V and 2 bases for J; bases not matched to a gene: 17. The length of the CDR3 is 19 residues. The DNA of the CDR3 is TGTGCCAGCAGTTTAGACCCCGGGACAGGATTAGTGAGGCCCTACGAGCAGTACTTC. It yields the protein CASSLDPGTGLVRPYEQYF.

The chain employs TRBV5-1 and TRBJ2-7; 10 bases are shared with TRBD2. Germline lookup yields CDR1 SGHRS and CDR2 YFSETQ. The CDR3 extends over 16 amino acids. J gave up 2 bases and V 7 bases, and 12 bases lay outside the gene matches. The CDR3 DNA reads as TGCGCCAGCGCCGAGAACCCAGCGGGAGGGGCCTACGAGCAGTACTTC. Amino acids: CASAENPAGGAYEQYF.

A note on this clone: The same CDR3 arises from other DNA sequences in this sample as well. The V call is TRBV5-1, the J call TRBJ2-7; D is perhaps TRBD2 (6 bases). The CDR3 covers 14 residues. With 2 bases removed from V and 0 bases from J, the gap between germline ends came to 9 bases. From germline, CDR1 is SGHRS and CDR2 YFSETQ. In nucleotides, the CDR3 is TGCGCCAGCAGCTTTGACGGGAGCTCCTACGAGCAGTACTTC. Translation gives CASSFDGSSYEQYF.

The genes are TRBV6-6 and TRBJ1-1; possibly TRBD1 for D (5 bases). The CDR3 is 12 residues long. Trimming removed 3 bases at V and 6 bases at J, with 8 bases between. Looked up from germline, CDR1 is MNHNY and CDR2 is SVGAGI (reference sequence). Written as DNA, the CDR3 is TGTGCCAGCAGTTATTTGGGGGCTGAAGCTTTCTTT. Protein: CASSYLGAEAFF.

This clone was picked up one time. The V call is TRBV25-1, the J call TRBJ2-7; no firm D call. CDR1 is MGHDK and CDR2 is SYGVNS in the germline V gene. The V and J ends lost 4 bases and 6 bases respectively, with 10 bases between them. The CDR3 consists of 12 residues. In DNA, the CDR3 is TGTGCCAGCAGTGCTTTGGTGGGCGAGCAGTACTTC. Translated, it gives CASSALVGEQYF.

The chain has TRBV4-1 and TRBJ2-7; D possibly corresponds to TRBD2 (5 bases). Trimming stripped 4 bases from V and 6 bases from J, with 19 bases between. Germline CDR1 reads MGHRA; CDR2 reads YSYEKL. CDR3 length: 15 amino acids. The chain's CDR3 is CASSRRHEGGSEQYF. In DNA form, the CDR3 reads TGCGCCAGCAGCCGAAGACACGAAGGAGGCAGCGAGCAGTACTTC.

The chain employs TRBV27 and TRBJ1-4; the match to TRBD1 covers 9 bases. V was clipped by 6 bases and J by 4 bases; unmatched bases: 6. Germline V gene sequence: CDR1 MNHEY, CDR2 SMNVEV (reference sequence). This CDR3 has 15 residues. The DNA of the CDR3 is TGTGCCAGCAGCGTACAGGGGGCAGTTAATGAAAAACTGTTTTTT. This encodes CASSVQGAVNEKLFF.

The count of this clone is one. This chain links TRBV5-1 with TRBJ1-2, with D possibly being TRBD1 (5 bases). V was pared by 0 bases and J by 8 bases, with 20 bases between. This CDR3 contains 16 residues. CDR1 and CDR2 from the germline V gene are SGHRS and YFSETQ. DNA of the CDR3: TGCGCCAGCAGCTTGGCATCTCGCGGCAGGGTTGAAGGCTACACCTTC. It specifies CASSLASRGRVEGYTF.

The chain recombines TRBV6-5 with TRBJ2-7; TRBD2 matches 10 bases. The trim removed 5 bases at V and 4 bases at J, leaving 8 bases unmatched. The CDR3 runs to 15 residues. Looked up from germline, CDR1 is MNHEY and CDR2 is SVGAGI. CDR3 sequence (DNA): TGTGCCAGCAGTCCTCAGCGGGAGGGCCTTTACGAGCAGTACTTC. It yields the protein CASSPQREGLYEQYF.

The DNA of the CDR3 is TGTGCCAGCAGCAGACGACTAGCGGGGCTCTACGAGCAGTACTTC. Its protein is CASSRRLAGLYEQYF. The J gene is TRBJ2-7, the V gene TRBV6-5; 11 bases fit TRBD2. Germline trimming cut 6 bases from V and 3 bases from J; bases unmatched to any gene: 7. Germline lookup yields CDR1 MNHEY and CDR2 SVGAGI. This CDR3 has 15 residues.

The chain has TRBV19 and TRBJ1-2; 10 positions agree with TRBD1. Germline CDR1 and CDR2: LNHDA and SQIVND (reference sequence). CDR3 length: 13 residues. The junction had 8 bases not matched to a gene; V was cut back by 10 bases and J by 6 bases. In DNA, the CDR3 is TGTGCCACCGACGCCGGGACAGGGGATGGCTACACCTTC. Protein product: CATDAGTGDGYTF.

This chain connects TRBV28 to TRBJ1-1, with D tentatively TRBD1 (5 bases). Trimming left V 8 bases short and J 0 bases short, with 16 bases between. The CDR3 totals 15 residues. Germline V gene lookup returns CDR1 MDHEN and CDR2 SYDVKM. The CDR3 region is CASRPTGTLNTEAFF. The CDR3 nucleotides are TGTGCCAGCCGCCCGACCGGGACTTTGAACACTGAAGCTTTCTTT.

The chain recombines TRBV19 with TRBJ2-1; 7 bases line up with TRBD2. Germline V lookup: CDR1 LNHDA, CDR2 SQIVND (reference sequence). There are 17 residues in the CDR3. J lost 2 bases, V lost 5 bases, and 12 bases had no gene match. The CDR3 loop is CASSPWGGLAAYNEQFF. The CDR3 nucleotides are TGTGCCAGTAGTCCATGGGGTGGGCTAGCGGCCTACAATGAGCAGTTCTTC. Looking up the rest from reference TRBV19 and TRBJ2-1 gives the full variable domain: DGGITQSPKYLFRKEGQNVTLSCEQNLNHDAMYWYRQDPGQGLRLIYYSQIVNDFQKGDIAEGYSVSREKKESFPLTVTSAQKNPTAFYLCASSPWGGLAAYNEQFFGPGTRLTVL.

V usage is TRBV5-1 and J usage is TRBJ2-7; perhaps D is TRBD1 or TRBD2 (5 bases each). Germline V CDR1 and CDR2: SGHRS, YFSETQ. The CDR3 spans 12 residues. The V gene lost 5 bases and the J gene lost 3 bases, with 9 bases spanning the gap. The CDR3, as DNA: TGCGCCAGCAGTCCAGGGAGCTACGAGCAGTACTTC. Protein: CASSPGSYEQYF.

The chain links TRBV19 to TRBJ2-2; the match to TRBD2 covers 8 bases. Trimming cost V 7 bases and J 0 bases; bases outside gene matches: 10. Germline CDR1 LNHDA, CDR2 SQIVND (reference sequence). The CDR3 length is 17 residues. CDR3 sequence reads: CASIGSGVIPNTGELFF. The DNA for the CDR3 is TGTGCCAGTATTGGTAGCGGGGTCATACCGAACACCGGGGAGCTGTTTTTT.